The entry below describes one T cell receptor (beta chain). This clonotype was picked up many times. The antigen it binds to is not known. No clone much larger than this one lies a single base away; base qualities are absent. Amplification of TCR beta CDR3 regions was carried out from RNA transcripts. A first-round RT-PCR of the TCR CDR3 used the HTBI primer set with the Qiagen OneStep RT-PCR kit. Libraries were constructed in a second round of multiplex PCR, after which size selection and purification were carried out. Libraries were sequenced paired-end with 100 bp reads on an Illumina HiSeq2000. For the original study's pipeline: SOAPnuke was used to process the raw data, removing reads that contained adapters or uncalled bases, had a mean Phred below 15, or lacked an exact match to the constant primer or identifier. COPE v1.2.5 was used to merge high-quality paired reads, and clonotypes were defined as unique nucleotide sequences. MiTCR v1.1 was used to align clonotypes to the IMGT TRBV, TRBD and TRBJ reference segments. The analysis included only V-J combinations with a frequency above 0.0001, which together covered approximately 99% of the repertoires. The TCS score was defined as F50 (clonal expansion) divided by E x V (chaos), with BLOSUM62-based TCRdist calculated between CDR3 peptides within each V-J. Welch's t-statistics and random forest reduced roughly 540 V-J features to 13, which were used in a naive Bayes classifier (R e1071). Starting from the raw public reads, TCRdb applied fastp trimming at Q25, assembled clones with MiXCR and retained in-frame beta chains. Each CDR3 protein appears once, grouped with its most common genes and DNA. TCRdb's processing, not the authors' own work, is the source of the V and J calls. The sample records about 700,000 distinct CDR3 sequences, approximately 14% of which are singletons. The top ten constitute 10% of the sample.

The sample belongs to a study of T cells in Graves' hyperthyroidism and ophthalmopathy (dated by TCRdb to 2018 to 2020). At the level of the whole study: Peripheral blood samples were taken at initial diagnosis, before any treatment was given. To identify distinguishing TCR V-J signatures, a discovery cohort of about 95 patients was used, comprising some 45 with Graves' ophthalmopathy and around 60 with stable Graves' hyperthyroidism. Prospective prediction of ophthalmopathy was tested in an independent validation cohort consisting of roughly 19 hyperthyroidism patients and 15 or so patients who later progressed to ophthalmopathy. The 100 discovery patients were randomly divided into training and test sets at a 7:3 ratio. Thyroid tissue and blood T-cell repertoires from six Graves' hyperthyroidism patients were also compared in the study. Following sampling, methimazole starting at 30 mg daily was given to hyperthyroidism patients, and high-dose intravenous methylprednisolone was given to ophthalmopathy patients. According to the paper, TCR Vbeta CDR3 sequencing was carried out on some 130 peripheral blood samples, which came from some 41 ophthalmopathy, around 74 hyperthyroidism and roughly 17 progressor patients. The research as a whole found: Most expanded thyroid clonotypes (frequency above 0.001) were also detected in blood, suggesting blood repertoires may reflect thyroid immune responses. In cross-validation, a model built on a 13 V-J signature told ophthalmopathy apart from stable hyperthyroidism with roughly 87% sensitivity and about 81% specificity, and in testing the same model reached 80%/75%. No statistical method was used to fix the sample size in advance, and group allocation was not hidden from the investigators. In validation, the model predicted progression to ophthalmopathy with roughly 66% sensitivity and over 72% specificity, a median of about 6 months before onset.

Graves' hyperthyroidism was defined as stable when no progression to ophthalmopathy occurred over 18 months of follow-up. The hyperthyroidism patients were between 18 and 65 years old and newly diagnosed, with a disease duration of less than 2 months. Any patient with an uncontrolled infection, another autoimmune disease, pregnancy or lactation was excluded. Clinical symptoms, serum thyroxine and TRAb, thyroid ultrasound, and orbital computed tomography formed the basis for the diagnoses. Ficoll-Paque density gradient centrifugation was used to isolate PBMCs from about 9 ml of fresh peripheral blood. Total RNA was extracted using Trizol reagent, and RNA quality was assessed on an Agilent 2100 Bioanalyzer. Sequencing used blood. The source is a woman under 30 with Graves' hyperthyroidism.

Here the CDR3 is given as CSALSGRRTDTQYF. The sequenced DNA is TGCAGTGCTCTTAGCGGGAGGCGCACAGATACGCAGTATTTT. The V and J genes are TRBV20-1 and TRBJ2-3; 10 junctional bases match TRBD2. The germline V gene encodes CDR1 DFQATT and CDR2 SNEGSKA (reference sequence). The CDR3, cysteine through phenylalanine, is 14 amino acids long. Here the CDR3 DNA is all that survives: 42 bases in frame from base 1. V lost 5 bases and J lost 1 base, and the count of bases not matched to a germline gene is 3.